The T cell receptor beta chain described here comes from a study of OX40 agonist ivuxolimab in advanced cancers. Across the whole study: Partial responses occurred in three patients (one hepatocellular carcinoma, two cutaneous melanoma). The study's findings and limits: On average, a greater number of expanded clones characterised CD8+ T cells relative to CD4+. At 0.1 to 3.0 mg/kg, clonal expansion of CD4+ and CD8+ blood T cells had occurred by week 6.

Germline V gives CDR1 MNHEY, CDR2 SVGAGI. This CDR3 contains 13 residues. Unmatched junction bases numbered 4, after V lost 2 bases and J lost 7 bases. Note on this clone: Its antigen is as yet unknown.

The assay was immunoSEQ multiplex PCR, and TCRdb's table has in-frame clones only and misses some. The data show roughly 80,000 clones, approximately 92% seen once. The clonotype comes from an adult with an advanced solid tumor such as melanoma, head and neck, liver or kidney cancer. The V gene is TRBV6-5, the J gene TRBJ2-7; TRBD1 agrees at 8 bases. The sample here was CD4+ or CD8+ T cells sorted from blood, taken in a trial of the OX40 agonist ivuxolimab. CDR3 in DNA: TGTGCCAGCAGTTACCAGGGGGCGAAGGAGCAGTACTTC. Residues: CASSYQGAKEQYF.